This TCR beta chain was identified in a study of T-cell reconstitution after alpha-beta-depleted transplantation in children. The study's findings and limits: Several hundred graft clones that had expanded were reportedly the source of alpha-beta T cells about two months after transplant. Where some patients showed high TCRbeta diversity at day 60, it came from recipient T cells and thymic progenitors that had survived. Newly made T cells mostly supplied T-cell counts and diversity one year after transplant.

The CDR3 has 16 amino acids. Germline V gives CDR1 MNHEY, CDR2 SMNVEV (reference sequence). The J segment lost 3 bases and the V segment lost 4 bases, leaving 5 bases of the junction unmatched. In its sample, this clonotype was seen many times. No antigen is known for it. Unique molecular identifiers were used to barcode this TCRbeta library. TCRdb recomputed calls from the PCR reads with MiXCR, one row per CDR3 protein. Of 200,000 to 250,000 distinct CDR3 sequences listed, roughly a tenth were seen once; the top ten hold roughly 27%. The TCR was taken from a child in the first two years of life with acute myeloid leukemia, due to receive a stem cell transplant. V gene TRBV27 combines with J gene TRBJ2-2; 10 positions match TRBD1. Sequenced here: PBMCs, sampled before TCRalphabeta/CD19-depleted stem cell transplant. DNA of the CDR3: TGTGCCAGCAGTTCCCCCGGGACAGGGGACACCGGGGAGCTGTTTTTT. Translation gives CASSSPGTGDTGELFF.